The clone carrying this TCR beta chain was found once. Its antigen is not known. The data derive from a study of radiation and T cells in renal cell carcinoma. Study overall: Nephrectomy followed 15 Gy stereotactic body radiation by 4 weeks.

Trimming at V came to 3 bases and at J to 0 bases, leaving 7 bases not matched to a gene. This CDR3 comprises 16 residues. The germline V gene has CDR1 LNHDA and CDR2 SQIVND (reference sequence). Profiling relied on immunoSEQ multiplex PCR, and the TCRdb table lists in-frame clones only, not all of them. The sample holds some 120,000 clones, more than 75% seen once. Specified time point: blood 2 weeks post-SBRT. Regarding treatment: 15 Gy SBRT to primary tumor, nephrectomy 4 weeks later. Study observations and caveats: Top tumor clonotypes rose in blood 2 weeks post-radiation, then contracted.

The rearrangement links TRBV19 to TRBJ2-5; TRBD2 matches at 7 bases. The specimen comprised blood, sampled from a patient whose treatment included radiotherapy and nephrectomy. The receptor comes from a woman in her 70s with renal cell carcinoma. The CDR3 loop reads CASSITPGGNQETQYF. The CDR3, as DNA: TGTGCCAGTAGTATTACACCGGGAGGTAACCAAGAGACCCAGTACTTC. The full variable domain, rest sourced from reference TRBV19 and TRBJ2-5, is DGGITQSPKYLFRKEGQNVTLSCEQNLNHDAMYWYRQDPGQGLRLIYYSQIVNDFQKGDIAEGYSVSREKKESFPLTVTSAQKNPTAFYLCASSITPGGNQETQYFGPGTRLLVL.